These 8 T cell receptor beta chains came from one sample sequenced in a study of regulatory T cells in long-lasting Graves disease. Time point noted: newly diagnosed GD, antithyroid drugs for less than 3 months. After RNA was extracted from PBMCs, the TCR library was made from it. With iRepertoire HTBI primers and Arm-PCR of CDR3 regions, TCR beta libraries were built. Using its own MiXCR run on the multiplex PCR reads, TCRdb lists one record per CDR3 protein. This sample has over 300,000 distinct CDR3 sequences, with roughly a sixth found just once. The source was peripheral blood mononuclear cells (PBMCs), collected at new diagnosis, from a patient treated with antithyroid drugs. The origin of the receptors is a female donor with Graves disease.

This clonotype came up many times. The rearrangement joins TRBV15 to TRBJ1-1; no reliable D call. Germline V gene lookup returns CDR1 LNHNV and CDR2 YYDKDF (reference sequence). The CDR3 has 13 amino acids. Trimming pared 0 bases from V and 6 bases from J, leaving 8 bases between. CDR3 DNA: TGTGCCACCAGCAGAGATCGGGTCGCTGAAGCTTTCTTT. Amino acid sequence: CATSRDRVAEAFF.

This clonotype came up a few times. The chain links TRBV29-1 to TRBJ1-2; D is ambiguous. This CDR3 region has 12 residues. Germline assignment: CDR1 SQVTM and CDR2 ANQGSEA. Trimming pared 3 bases from V and 0 bases from J, leaving 5 bases between. CDR3 residues: CSVDLANYGYTF. The CDR3 nucleotides read TGCAGCGTTGATTTAGCTAACTATGGCTACACCTTC.

This clonotype appeared a single time. The chain has TRBV29-1 and TRBJ2-1; 13 bases line up with TRBD2. Losses at the gene ends were 4 bases for V and 5 bases for J; bases not matched to a gene: 14. The CDR3 is 18 residues long. Germline V gene lookup returns CDR1 SQVTM and CDR2 ANQGSEA. CDR3 sequence reads: CSVGKVLAGGPSDNEQFF. In DNA form, the CDR3 reads TGCAGCGTTGGAAAGGTACTAGCGGGAGGGCCTTCCGACAATGAGCAGTTCTTC.

This clonotype was detected only a few times. The V and J genes are TRBV4-1 and TRBJ2-5, with 7 positions matching TRBD2. This CDR3 comprises 15 residues. J was trimmed by 2 bases and V by 3 bases; bases with no gene match: 6. Germline CDR1 and CDR2: MGHRA and YSYEKL. The CDR3: CASSHTSGEQETQYF. As DNA, the CDR3 is TGCGCCAGCAGCCATACGAGCGGGGAACAAGAGACCCAGTACTTC.

The chain combines TRBV5-1 with TRBJ2-3; 12 bases are shared with TRBD2. V trimming: 5 bases; J trimming: 5 bases; junction bases outside the gene matches: 12. The germline CDR1 and CDR2 sequences are SGHRS and YFSETQ. The CDR3 sequence is 17 residues long. As DNA, the CDR3 is TGCGCCAGCAGTTTAATGACTAGCGGGGGAACGAGAGATACGCAGTATTTT. Translated: CASSLMTSGGTRDTQYF.

This clonotype has at least ten counts. This chain uses TRBV4-1 with TRBJ1-5, with TRBD1 as a possible D gene (6 bases). Looked up from germline, CDR1 is MGHRA and CDR2 is YSYEKL. V was cut by 6 bases and J by 2 bases, with 17 bases left in between. The CDR3 extends over 16 amino acids. CDR3 loop: CASRERGGSGNQPQHF. Here the CDR3 DNA reads TGCGCCAGCAGGGAAAGGGGGGGAAGCGGCAATCAGCCCCAGCATTTT.

The rearrangement joins TRBV28 to TRBJ2-2; 8 nucleotides line up with TRBD1. Per the germline V gene, CDR1 is MDHEN and CDR2 is SYDVKM. Trimming at V came to 4 bases and at J to 5 bases, leaving 6 bases not matched to a gene. CDR3 length: 15 amino acids. The CDR3 region is CASSSGQVGTGELFF. Here the CDR3 DNA reads TGTGCCAGCAGTTCGGGACAGGTTGGGACCGGGGAGCTGTTTTTT.

There are many counts of this clonotype. This sequence joins TRBV12-3 or TRBV12-4 and TRBJ2-7; D unclear. The V end was cut by 7 bases, the J end by 3 bases, with 10 bases between. The CDR3 is 12 amino acids. For the CDR3, the DNA is TGTGCCAGCATTTCGGACCTCTACGAGCAGTACTTC. The encoded protein is CASISDLYEQYF.